This T cell receptor beta chain was sequenced in a study of cytomegalovirus exposure and HLA in healthy donors. Background on the study: A preliminary data release comprised around 90 million unique TCRs obtained from HLA-typed donors.

As for this clone: Its target is unknown.

Amplification used 60 Vbeta primers and 13 Jbeta primers. Profiled with immunoSEQ multiplex PCR; TCRdb holds only in-frame clones, not every one. The sample totals around 140,000 clones; its top ten clones hold approximately 1.6%. Trimming shortened V by 0 bases and J by 7 bases, and 10 bases separated the two germline ends. The CDR3 contains 14 residues. Per germline, CDR1 MNHEY and CDR2 SVGAGI. General observations from the study: In a later analysis, compared with equally common non-associated chains, HLA-associated beta chains were more expanded. Listed as cytomegalovirus-associated were 150 or so TCR beta chains.

V is TRBV6-5 and J is TRBJ1-5; D is ambiguous. Sequences were obtained from PBMCs. This clonotype originated in a woman aged 40-49 years in good health and CMV-seropositive. CDR3 in amino acids: CASSYSRGWQPQHF. The CDR3 coding sequence is TGTGCCAGCAGTTACTCTCGGGGTTGGCAGCCCCAGCATTTT.